This entry is about one T cell receptor beta chain. Its specificity is unknown. Assay: immunoSEQ multiplex PCR; the TCRdb copy retains only in-frame clones and omits some. This sample carries some 330,000 clones, 86% of them seen once, and the ten largest clones take around 0.8%. The data belong to a study of cytomegalovirus exposure and HLA in healthy donors. Across the whole study: The same platform as the approximately 670 first-cohort repertoires was used for the 110 or so validation repertoires, a later analysis reported. Findings and caveats of the study: Researchers counted roughly 160 TCR beta chains as cytomegalovirus-associated.

A 120-subject validation cohort, separate from the roughly 670-subject first cohort, supplied the donors. CDR1 is SGDLS and CDR2 is YYNGEE in the germline V gene. The CDR3 sequence is 19 residues long. V gave up 0 bases and J gave up 0 bases; unmatched junction bases: 6. Source material: PBMCs. This chain joins TRBV9 and TRBJ2-1; 13 nucleotides match TRBD2. This clonotype was sampled from a woman under 30 in good health and CMV-seronegative. Written as DNA, the CDR3 is TGTGCCAGCAGCGTAGGGACTAGCGGGAGAGAAAGCTCCTACAATGAGCAGTTCTTC. Translated: CASSVGTSGRESSYNEQFF. Using reference TRBV9 and TRBJ2-1 for the parts outside the CDR3, the full variable domain is DSGVTQTPKHLITATGQRVTLRCSPRSGDLSVYWYQQSLDQGLQFLIQYYNGEERAKGNILERFSAQQFPDLHSELNLSSLELGDSALYFCASSVGTSGRESSYNEQFFGPGTRLTVL.